A single sample is the source of the 4 T cell receptor beta chains below, sequenced in a study of blood T cell repertoires in COVID-19. Clones were sequenced by immunoSEQ multiplex PCR, and TCRdb holds only the in-frame ones, with some missing. The data contain 440,000 or so clones, about 88% of them singletons. The specimen was peripheral blood. Source of these receptors: a woman aged 35 to 49 with COVID-19, enrolled during active disease.

This chain uses TRBV5-5 with TRBJ1-5; the D gene is possibly TRBD1 (6 bases). This CDR3 comprises 19 residues. Germline loops: CDR1 SGHKS, CDR2 YYEKEE (reference sequence). Trimming removed 3 bases at V and 1 base at J, with 23 bases between. The CDR3 protein is CASSYDMKGGGRSNQPQHF. CDR3 in DNA: TGTGCCAGCAGCTACGACATGAAAGGGGGGGGCAGGAGCAATCAGCCCCAGCATTTT.

The chain joins TRBV6-1 to TRBJ2-1; D is undetermined. Germline V lookup: CDR1 MNHNS, CDR2 SASEGT. Between the trimmed V and J ends, which lost 2 bases and 7 bases, there was a span of 12 bases. There are 14 residues in the CDR3. The CDR3 loop reads CASSELLQLNEQFF. The CDR3 bases are TGTGCCAGCAGTGAATTACTACAACTAAATGAGCAGTTCTTC.

This clone has only one observation. The genes are TRBV5-1 and TRBJ2-3, with 11 bases fitting TRBD2. J was trimmed by 4 bases and V by 5 bases; bases with no gene match: 6. The germline V gene has CDR1 SGHRS and CDR2 YFSETQ. The length of the CDR3 is 15 residues. The chain's CDR3 is CASSRSGGAPDTQYF. Written as DNA, the CDR3 is TGCGCCAGCAGTCGTAGCGGGGGGGCCCCAGATACGCAGTATTTT.

J is TRBJ2-7 and V is TRBV2; TRBD2 is a possible D gene (6 bases). CDR1 is SNHLY and CDR2 is FYNNEI in the germline V gene. CDR3 length: 13 amino acids. Trimming pared 7 bases from V and 3 bases from J, leaving 13 bases between. The CDR3 protein is CASKLAVNYEQYF. The CDR3, as DNA: TGTGCCAGCAAACTAGCTGTCAACTACGAGCAGTACTTC.